These 13 T cell receptor beta chains were all obtained from the same sample, sequenced in a study of T-cell memory formation after mild COVID-19. From the 5' RACE reads, TCRdb called clonotypes with MiXCR, one entry per CDR3 protein. This table holds 400,000 to 500,000 distinct CDR3 sequences, roughly 24% found once. Sequencing used PBMCs or a T cell subset sorted from them (not recorded which). These receptors originate from an adult woman who had mild COVID-19 (a few samples of this study predate the infection). Cell type and time point are not known.

The chain carries TRBV15 and TRBJ2-3, with a weak D call TRBD1 (5 bases). The germline V gene has CDR1 LNHNV and CDR2 YYDKDF (reference sequence). V gave up 0 bases and J gave up 3 bases, with 13 bases separating them. This CDR3 is built from 16 residues. Here the CDR3 reads CATSREFRVATDTQYF. In DNA form, the CDR3 reads TGTGCCACCAGCAGAGAGTTCAGGGTCGCTACAGATACGCAGTATTTT.

This clonotype was counted a few times. The CDR3: CASRWTGGAGELFF. The DNA for the CDR3 is TGTGCCAGCAGGTGGACAGGGGGGGCCGGGGAGCTGTTTTTT. The chain carries TRBV27 and TRBJ2-2, with 10 bases matching TRBD1. CDR1 MNHEY and CDR2 SMNVEV come from the germline V gene (reference sequence). The CDR3 sequence is 14 residues long. Losses at the gene ends were 6 bases for V and 6 bases for J; bases not matched to a gene: 4.

This clonotype came up a few times. This sequence joins TRBV19 and TRBJ2-1, with a possible D match to TRBD2 (6 bases). Trimming took 5 bases from V and 0 from J, leaving 11 bases between them. The CDR3 length is 15 residues. Germline V lookup: CDR1 LNHDA, CDR2 SQIVND (reference sequence). The CDR3 nucleotides read TGTGCCAGTAGTCTAGCGAGTAGCTCCTACAATGAGCAGTTCTTC. Protein: CASSLASSSYNEQFF. The whole variable domain, filled in from reference TRBV19 and TRBJ2-1, reads DGGITQSPKYLFRKEGQNVTLSCEQNLNHDAMYWYRQDPGQGLRLIYYSQIVNDFQKGDIAEGYSVSREKKESFPLTVTSAQKNPTAFYLCASSLASSSYNEQFFGPGTRLTVL.

There are many counts of this clonotype. This rearrangement joins TRBV6-5 to TRBJ2-7; the D gene could be TRBD1 or TRBD2 (5 bases each). V was cut by 5 bases and J by 7 bases, with 18 bases left in between. The CDR3 consists of 14 residues. Looked up from germline, CDR1 is MNHEY and CDR2 is SVGAGI. The CDR3 nucleotides read TGTGCCAGCAGTAAACGCAGGGACCTGGGGGAGCAGTACTTC. Encoded protein: CASSKRRDLGEQYF.

The chain couples TRBV6-2 or TRBV6-3 to TRBJ2-3; D call uncertain. This CDR3 comprises 14 residues. Germline V gene sequence: CDR1 MNHEY, CDR2 SVGEGT. V was trimmed by 0 bases and J by 6 bases, leaving 10 bases between them. In DNA, the CDR3 is TGTGCCAGCAGTTACTCGCCCCCGCGGGATACGCAGTATTTT. It yields the protein CASSYSPPRDTQYF.

V gene TRBV12-3 or TRBV12-4 combines with J gene TRBJ1-1; no clear D. V lost 1 base and J 0 bases, leaving 9 bases between the germline ends. CDR3 size: 15 residues. The CDR3 DNA reads TGTGCCAGCAGTTTAGAAGATTTCCTGAACACTGAAGCTTTCTTT. Its translation is CASSLEDFLNTEAFF.

The chain is built from TRBV16 and TRBJ1-2, with 10 bases aligning to TRBD1. V dropped 0 bases and J dropped 4; count of bases not matched to a gene: 2. The CDR3 covers 15 residues. In germline, CDR1 is KGHSY, CDR2 FQNENV. The CDR3 DNA is TGTGCCAGCAGCCAATCGACAGGGGGCGGCTATGGCTACACCTTC. Protein product: CASSQSTGGGYGYTF. The variable domain in full, with the rest retrieved from reference TRBV16 and TRBJ1-2, is GEEVAQTPKHLVRGEGQKAKLYCAPIKGHSYVFWYQQVLKNEFKFLISFQNENVFDETGMPKERFSAKCLPNSPCSLEIQATKLEDSAVYFCASSQSTGGGYGYTFGSGTRLTVV.

V and J are TRBV7-7 and TRBJ2-5; no definite D call. CDR3 length: 15 amino acids. Germline values: CDR1 SSHAT, CDR2 FNYEAQ (reference sequence). V was shortened by 1 base and J by 5 bases, with 14 bases between the two germline ends. The CDR3 protein is CASSLGVSYRETQYF. The CDR3 DNA follows: TGTGCCAGCAGCTTAGGAGTGTCATATCGGGAGACCCAGTACTTC.

This clonotype was observed a handful of times. This chain joins TRBV5-4 and TRBJ1-2; TRBD1 is a possible D gene (6 bases). Per germline, CDR1 SGHNT and CDR2 YYREEE (reference sequence). With 0 bases removed from V and 6 bases from J, the gap between germline ends came to 12 bases. CDR3 length: 14 residues. The CDR3: CASSLGRGANGYTF. The CDR3 DNA reads as TGTGCCAGCAGCTTGGGACGGGGGGCCAATGGCTACACCTTC.

This clonotype has only a few counts. The rearrangement links TRBV6-2 or TRBV6-3 to TRBJ1-1; D is perhaps TRBD1 (5 bases). The CDR3 is 13 residues long. Germline loops: CDR1 MNHEY, CDR2 SVGEGT. V was cut by 2 bases and J by 4 bases, with 8 bases left in between. Here the CDR3 reads CASSYGAATEAFF. CDR3 nucleotides: TGTGCCAGCAGTTACGGGGCCGCCACTGAAGCTTTCTTT.

Regarding this clonotype: A much larger clone lies a single base off, so this may be a read error. The rearrangement joins TRBV12-3 or TRBV12-4 to TRBJ1-1, with no clear D. The V end was cut by 6 bases, the J end by 1 base, with 15 bases between. CDR3 length: 15 residues. Here the CDR3 reads CASSESKPGNTEAFF. CDR3 DNA sequence: TGTGCCAGCAGCGAATCTAAACCGGGGAACACTGAAGCTTTCTTT.

The gene calls are TRBV12-3 or TRBV12-4 and TRBJ2-1, with 10 bases that match TRBD2. With 6 bases clipped from V and 5 bases from J, the junction kept 13 bases outside the gene matches. This CDR3 has 17 residues. CDR3 DNA: TGTGCCAGCAGGATACCGGGACTAGCGTCCACGAACAATGAGCAGTTCTTC. Translation gives CASRIPGLASTNNEQFF.

This clonotype appeared once. The CDR3 sequence: CASSPPAGGAETQYF. CDR3 in DNA: TGTGCCAGCAGCCCCCCAGCGGGAGGGGCTGAGACCCAGTACTTC. V usage is TRBV7-9 and J usage is TRBJ2-5; 10 bases agree with TRBD2. The V gene's germline CDR1 is SEHNR and CDR2 FQNEAQ (reference sequence). There are 15 residues in the CDR3. Losses at the gene ends were 5 bases for V and 5 bases for J; bases not matched to a gene: 8. The whole variable domain, filled in from reference TRBV7-9 and TRBJ2-5, reads DTGVSQNPRHKITKRGQNVTFRCDPISEHNRLYWYRQTLGQGPEFLTYFQNEAQLEKSRLLSDRFSAERPKGSFSTLEIQRTEQGDSAMYLCASSPPAGGAETQYFGPGTRLLVL.